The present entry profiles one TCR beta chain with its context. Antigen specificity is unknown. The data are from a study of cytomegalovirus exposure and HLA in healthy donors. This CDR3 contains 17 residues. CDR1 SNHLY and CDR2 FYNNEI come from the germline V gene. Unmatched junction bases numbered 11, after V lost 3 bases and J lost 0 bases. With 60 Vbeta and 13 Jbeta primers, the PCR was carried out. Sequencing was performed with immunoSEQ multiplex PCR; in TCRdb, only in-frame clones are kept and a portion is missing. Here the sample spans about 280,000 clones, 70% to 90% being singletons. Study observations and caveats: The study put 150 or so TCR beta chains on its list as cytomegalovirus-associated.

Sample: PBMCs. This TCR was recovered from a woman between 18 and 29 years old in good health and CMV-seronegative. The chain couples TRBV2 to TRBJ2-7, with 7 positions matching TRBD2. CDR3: CASSEVGGGSSSYEQYF. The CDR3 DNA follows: TGTGCCAGCAGTGAGGTGGGGGGGGGTTCGAGCTCCTACGAGCAGTACTTC.